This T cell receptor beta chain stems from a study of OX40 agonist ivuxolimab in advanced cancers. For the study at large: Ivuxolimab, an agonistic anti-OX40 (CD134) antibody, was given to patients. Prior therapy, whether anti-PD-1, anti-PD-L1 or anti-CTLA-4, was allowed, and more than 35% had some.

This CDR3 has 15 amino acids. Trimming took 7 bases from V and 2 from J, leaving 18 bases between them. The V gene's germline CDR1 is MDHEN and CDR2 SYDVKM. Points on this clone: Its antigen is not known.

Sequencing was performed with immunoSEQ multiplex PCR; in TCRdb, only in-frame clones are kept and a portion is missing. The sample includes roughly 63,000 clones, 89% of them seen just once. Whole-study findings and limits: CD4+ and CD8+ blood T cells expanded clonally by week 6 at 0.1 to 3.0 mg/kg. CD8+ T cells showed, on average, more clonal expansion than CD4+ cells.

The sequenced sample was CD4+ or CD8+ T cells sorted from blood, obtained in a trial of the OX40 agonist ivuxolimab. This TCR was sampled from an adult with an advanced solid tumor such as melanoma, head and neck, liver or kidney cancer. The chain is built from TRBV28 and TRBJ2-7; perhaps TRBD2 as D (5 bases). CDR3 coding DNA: TGTGCCAGCACTAATCCCGACGGAGGAGCCTACGAGCAGTACTTC. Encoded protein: CASTNPDGGAYEQYF. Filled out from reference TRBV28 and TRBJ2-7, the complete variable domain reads DVKVTQSSRYLVKRTGEKVFLECVQDMDHENMFWYRQDPGLGLRLIYFSYDVKMKEKGDIPEGYSVSREKKERFSLILESASTNQTSMYLCASTNPDGGAYEQYFGPGTRLTVT.